Listed here are 9 T cell receptor beta chains from one sample, sequenced in a study of cytomegalovirus exposure and HLA in healthy donors. PCR amplification relied on 60 Vbeta primers (plus 13 Jbeta primers). Only in-frame clones appear in the TCRdb table, and some are missing; sequencing was by immunoSEQ multiplex PCR. The sample has 150,000 to 200,000 clones; approximately 81% are singletons. Sequences were obtained from PBMCs. The receptor source for this set is a male donor in good health and CMV-seronegative.

The chain employs TRBV28 and TRBJ2-7; D ambiguous. The CDR3 totals 12 residues. From germline, CDR1 is MDHEN and CDR2 SYDVKM. V was cut by 3 bases and J by 2 bases, with 5 bases left in between. CDR3 sequence reads: CASSFAAYEQYF. The CDR3 nucleotides are TGTGCCAGCAGTTTTGCGGCCTACGAGCAGTACTTC.

The rearrangement uses TRBV4-1 and TRBJ1-5; no definite D call. The CDR3 totals 15 residues. Germline lookup yields CDR1 MGHRA and CDR2 YSYEKL. Trimming took 0 bases from V and 3 from J, leaving 9 bases between them. This chain's CDR3 is CASSQDPDFNQPQHF. For the CDR3, the DNA is TGCGCCAGCAGCCAAGATCCGGACTTCAATCAGCCCCAGCATTTT.

The V and J genes are TRBV6-1 and TRBJ1-2; D gene unclear. Per the germline V gene, CDR1 is MNHNS and CDR2 is SASEGT. The ends were cut back, 3 bases at V and 2 bases at J, with 7 bases in the middle. This CDR3 comprises 13 residues. The DNA of the CDR3 is TGTGCCAGCAGTGAGATGGGCAACTATGGCTACACCTTC. Its translation: CASSEMGNYGYTF.

The chain uses TRBV7-2 and TRBJ1-1; 7 positions match TRBD1. The J segment lost 0 bases and the V segment lost 3 bases, leaving 7 bases of the junction unmatched. The CDR3 extends over 16 amino acids. Germline V CDR1 and CDR2: SGHTA, FQGNSA. The CDR3 protein is CASSFRQGLMNTEAFF. Here the CDR3 DNA reads TGTGCCAGCAGCTTTCGACAGGGCTTAATGAACACTGAAGCTTTCTTT.

The gene calls are TRBV29-1 and TRBJ2-5, with 11 bases aligning to TRBD2. This CDR3 region has 13 residues. Germline V gene sequence: CDR1 SQVTM, CDR2 ANQGSEA. Losses at the gene ends were 6 bases for V and 2 bases for J; bases not matched to a gene: 2. The CDR3 nucleotides read TGCAGCGTCCGACTAGCGGGGCAAGAGACCCAGTACTTC. As protein: CSVRLAGQETQYF.

The CDR3 spells CASSPASGTDTQYF. The DNA for the CDR3 is TGTGCCAGCAGCCCTGCTAGCGGTACAGATACGCAGTATTTT. The genes are TRBV7-3 and TRBJ2-3; 7 nucleotides agree with TRBD2. Germline V CDR1 and CDR2: SGHTA, FQGTGA. V was pared by 5 bases and J by 3 bases, with 5 bases of the junction left unmatched. The CDR3 covers 14 residues. The whole variable domain, filled in from reference TRBV7-3 and TRBJ2-3, reads GAGVSQTPSNKVTEKGKYVELRCDPISGHTALYWYRQSLGQGPEFLIYFQGTGAADDSGLPNDRFFAVRPEGSVSTLKIQRTERGDSAVYLCASSPASGTDTQYFGPGTRLTVL.

The chain is built from TRBV18 and TRBJ2-7; perhaps TRBD1 as D (5 bases). Germline V gene data show CDR1 as KGHSH and CDR2 as LQKENI. V was cut by 3 bases and J by 5 bases, with 17 bases left in between. The CDR3 totals 15 residues. This chain's CDR3 is CASSPISGSRNEQYF. Written as DNA, the CDR3 is TGTGCCAGCTCACCCATCTCAGGGTCGAGGAACGAGCAGTACTTC. The whole variable domain, remainder taken from reference TRBV18 and TRBJ2-7, is NAGVMQNPRHLVRRRGQEARLRCSPMKGHSHVYWYRQLPEEGLKFMVYLQKENIIDESGMPKERFSAEFPKEGPSILRIQQVVRGDSAAYFCASSPISGSRNEQYFGPGTRLTVT.

The chain combines TRBV21-1 with TRBJ2-7; TRBD2 is the table's D call, not checked against the DNA. TRBV21-1 is annotated as a pseudogene. The CDR3 spans 16 residues. The CDR3 is CASSRPSGLASNEQYF. In DNA, the CDR3 is TGTGCCAGCAGCCGGCCCTCGGGACTAGCGAGCAACGAGCAGTACTTC.

The chain couples TRBV28 to TRBJ2-5, with D possibly TRBD1 on 6 matching bases. Germline loops: CDR1 MDHEN, CDR2 SYDVKM. The CDR3 totals 16 residues. Deletions cut 3 bases from V and 5 bases from J, with 19 bases between. The CDR3 nucleotides read TGTGCCAGCAGTTTCCCGGGGACAACCGGTGGGGAGACCCAGTACTTC. It encodes CASSFPGTTGGETQYF.